The 20 T cell receptor beta chains reported below all come from one sample, sequenced in a study of T-cell reconstitution after alpha-beta-depleted transplantation in children. The library targeted TCRbeta and was prepared with unique molecular identifiers. MiXCR, run by TCRdb on the PCR reads, gives a single entry per CDR3 protein. Of about 980,000 distinct CDR3 sequences listed, under 30% are singletons. This sample comprised PBMCs, mostly from graft donor cells, obtained 360 days after TCRalphabeta/CD19-depleted stem cell transplant. The receptor source for this set is a boy younger than two who had a stem cell transplant for SCID, so the T cells may come from the graft donor.

The chain couples TRBV5-1 to TRBJ2-3; 10 bases are a match to TRBD2. With 4 bases clipped from V and 5 bases from J, the junction kept 13 bases outside the gene matches. The CDR3 loop spans 17 amino acids. CDR1 and CDR2 (germline): SGHRS, YFSETQ. CDR3 nucleotide sequence: TGCGCCAGCAGCCCCCGAGGAGCGGGGGGGCCCGAAGATACGCAGTATTTT. It specifies CASSPRGAGGPEDTQYF.

This chain joins TRBV3-1 and TRBJ1-1; TRBD1 is a possible D gene (6 bases). The germline V gene encodes CDR1 LGHDT and CDR2 YNNKEL (reference sequence). The V gene lost 3 bases and the J gene lost 0 bases, with 11 bases spanning the gap. CDR3 size: 15 residues. This CDR3 reads CASSQRGTVNTEAFF. The CDR3, as DNA: TGTGCCAGCAGCCAGAGGGGGACGGTGAACACTGAAGCTTTCTTT. Looking up the rest from reference TRBV3-1 and TRBJ1-1 gives the full variable domain: DTAVSQTPKYLVTQMGNDKSIKCEQNLGHDTMYWYKQDSKKFLKIMFSYNNKELIINETVPNRFSPKSPDKAHLNLHINSLELGDSAVYFCASSQRGTVNTEAFFGQGTRLTVV.

The gene calls are TRBV5-1 and TRBJ1-2, with D possibly matching TRBD1 (5 bases). The CDR3 is made up of 14 amino acids. V was shortened by 2 bases and J by 6 bases, with 14 bases between the two germline ends. Germline CDR1 SGHRS, CDR2 YFSETQ. CDR3 bases: TGCGCCAGCAGCTTCGGAGACAGAGGCGATGGCTACACCTTC. Its protein is CASSFGDRGDGYTF.

On this clonotype itself: Likely a read error: the CDR3 ends without its conserved phenylalanine or tryptophan. The genes are TRBV5-6 and TRBJ2-7; D may match TRBD1 or TRBD2 (6 bases each). V was shortened by 4 bases and J by 3 bases, with 17 bases between the two germline ends. Germline-derived CDR1 and CDR2 are SGHDT and YYEEEE. The CDR3 spans 15 residues. CDR3 sequence reads: CASSNQDRRGYEQYY. CDR3 in DNA: TGTGCCAGCAGCAATCAAGACAGGAGGGGCTACGAGCAGTACTAC.

V is TRBV12-3 or TRBV12-4 and J is TRBJ2-6; D is uncertain. There are 17 residues in the CDR3. Trimming removed 3 bases at V and 1 base at J, with 13 bases between. The CDR3 nucleotides are TGTGCCAGCAGTTTCGTTGGCCAAGGATCTGGGGCCAACGTCCTGACTTTC. It encodes CASSFVGQGSGANVLTF.

Only a few counts were recorded for this clonotype. The chain combines TRBV7-7 with TRBJ2-2; a weak D match, TRBD1 (6 bases). The CDR3 runs to 13 residues. Germline-derived CDR1 and CDR2 are SSHAT and FNYEAQ (reference sequence). V was shortened by 10 bases and J by 4 bases, with 13 bases between the two germline ends. The CDR3 region is CATPGHTTGELFF. CDR3 DNA: TGTGCCACACCGGGACATACCACCGGGGAGCTGTTTTTT.

This clonotype has more than one count but fewer than ten. The gene calls are TRBV5-6 and TRBJ2-1, with 10 bases fitting TRBD2. The J segment lost 8 bases and the V segment lost 3 bases, leaving 8 bases of the junction unmatched. Germline V gene data show CDR1 as SGHDT and CDR2 as YYEEEE. CDR3 size: 15 residues. The CDR3 coding sequence is TGTGCCAGCAGCTGGTCTAGCGGGGGATGGGATGAGCAGTTCTTC. Its protein product is CASSWSSGGWDEQFF. Using reference TRBV5-6 and TRBJ2-1 for the parts outside the CDR3, the full variable domain is DAGVTQSPTHLIKTRGQQVTLRCSPKSGHDTVSWYQQALGQGPQFIFQYYEEEERQRGNFPDRFSGHQFPNYSSELNVNALLLGDSALYLCASSWSSGGWDEQFFGPGTRLTVL.

The chain has TRBV20-1 and TRBJ1-1; D gene ambiguous. The CDR3 is 12 amino acids. Between the trimmed V and J ends, which lost 6 bases and 1 base, there was a span of 9 bases. Germline loops: CDR1 DFQATT, CDR2 SNEGSKA (reference sequence). For the CDR3, the DNA is TGCAGTGCAAGCCTGGGGAACACTGAAGCTTTCTTT. Protein sequence: CSASLGNTEAFF.

The chain combines TRBV12-3 or TRBV12-4 with TRBJ2-7; possibly TRBD1 for D (7 bases). This CDR3 spans 14 amino acids. V was shortened by 5 bases and J by 9 bases, with 20 bases between the two germline ends. The CDR3 loop is CASSPRGARSMQYF. DNA of the CDR3: TGTGCCAGCAGTCCCAGGGGGGCTCGGAGCATGCAGTACTTC.

V usage is TRBV20-1 and J usage is TRBJ1-3, with D possibly matching TRBD1 (6 bases). The V gene lost 3 bases and the J gene lost 3 bases, with 12 bases spanning the gap. The CDR3 contains 14 residues. Germline V gives CDR1 DFQATT, CDR2 SNEGSKA (reference sequence). In nucleotides, the CDR3 is TGCAGTGCTAGGGAAGGGGGTTTTGGAAACACCATATATTTT. As protein: CSAREGGFGNTIYF.

In DNA form, the CDR3 reads TGTGCCAGCAGCTTAGCGGGCCCTCTCTCCTACGAGCAGTACTTC. Translated, it gives CASSLAGPLSYEQYF. The rearrangement joins TRBV7-2 to TRBJ2-7; D is unclear. Germline loops: CDR1 SGHTA, CDR2 FQGNSA. CDR3 length: 15 amino acids. V was clipped by 0 bases and J by 0 bases, with 9 bases between them.

This clonotype was counted a few times. The chain carries TRBV5-1 and TRBJ1-5, with TRBD1 matching over 7 bases. This CDR3 comprises 16 residues. After removal of 1 base from V and 3 bases from J, the junction contained 7 bases not matched to a gene. Germline V CDR1 and CDR2: SGHRS, YFSETQ. The CDR3 here is CASSLLPTGSNQPQHF. The CDR3 DNA sequence: TGCGCCAGCAGCTTGCTTCCGACAGGGTCCAATCAGCCCCAGCATTTT.

V usage is TRBV5-1 and J usage is TRBJ2-5; D is perhaps TRBD2 (6 bases). Deletions cut 6 bases from V and 0 bases from J, with 9 bases between. The germline CDR1 and CDR2 sequences are SGHRS and YFSETQ. This CDR3 region has 13 residues. The CDR3 region is CASNRGYQETQYF. The DNA for the CDR3 is TGCGCCAGCAACCGGGGGTACCAAGAGACCCAGTACTTC.

In this sample, this clonotype turned up many times. The V gene is TRBV18, the J gene TRBJ2-3, with D possibly matching TRBD1 (8 bases). The V and J ends lost 3 bases and 6 bases respectively, with 19 bases between them. This CDR3 region has 16 residues. Germline V gene lookup returns CDR1 KGHSH and CDR2 LQKENI. For the CDR3, the DNA is TGTGCCAGCTCACCCCAGCGGGACAGGATGGTTGATACGCAGTATTTT. Translating gives CASSPQRDRMVDTQYF.

This clonotype was picked up a small number of times. The CDR3 DNA is TGTGCCAGCAGTGAAGCGCTTCAAGGATCGGCCAAATTGAACACTGAAGCTTTCTTT. This encodes CASSEALQGSAKLNTEAFF. This chain links TRBV2 with TRBJ1-1; D is ambiguous. Germline V gives CDR1 SNHLY, CDR2 FYNNEI. V was pared by 0 bases and J by 0 bases, with 20 bases between. The CDR3 has 19 residues.

As regards this clonotype: A read error may produce the germline difference seen at one junction end. The V gene is TRBV12-3 or TRBV12-4, the J gene TRBJ2-7, with 7 bases aligning to TRBD2. The CDR3 runs to 14 residues. DNA for the CDR3: TGTGCCAGCAGTATAGCTCGGGGGAGGGGCGAGCAGTACTTC. It yields the protein CASSIARGRGEQYF.

This clonotype has only a few counts. The chain employs TRBV3-1 and TRBJ2-2, with D possibly TRBD2 on 6 matching bases. V lost 3 bases to trimming and J lost 1 base, with 9 bases between them. This CDR3 has 15 residues. Per germline, CDR1 LGHDT and CDR2 YNNKEL (reference sequence). The CDR3 DNA reads as TGTGCCAGCAGCCAGTCGGGGGTGAACACCGGGGAGCTGTTTTTT. Residues: CASSQSGVNTGELFF.

This clonotype was counted many times. V usage is TRBV4-1 and J usage is TRBJ2-7, with 8 bases aligning to TRBD1. With V trimmed by 0 bases and J by 0 bases, 7 bases remained unmatched. The CDR3 is 17 residues long. The germline CDR1 and CDR2 sequences are MGHRA and YSYEKL. The CDR3 nucleotides are TGCGCCAGCAGCCAAGATCTTGGACAGGGCTTCTCCTACGAGCAGTACTTC. As protein: CASSQDLGQGFSYEQYF.

The V and J genes are TRBV7-9 and TRBJ1-2, with TRBD1 matching 8 bases. The V gene end was trimmed by 3 bases and the J gene end by 7 bases; junction bases not matched to a gene: 10. Germline values: CDR1 SEHNR, CDR2 FQNEAQ (reference sequence). CDR3 length: 15 residues. CDR3 DNA sequence: TGTGCCAGCAGCTTTCCCCTAGGACAGGGCTCTGGCTACACCTTC. It codes for CASSFPLGQGSGYTF.

This chain links TRBV6-2 or TRBV6-3 with TRBJ2-3; 9 nucleotides agree with TRBD1. Losses at the gene ends were 5 bases for V and 4 bases for J; bases not matched to a gene: 7. The CDR3 covers 15 residues. CDR1 and CDR2 (germline): MNHEY, SVGEGT. CDR3 residues: CASSQNRGPADTQYF. CDR3 DNA sequence: TGTGCCAGCAGTCAGAACAGGGGGCCGGCAGATACGCAGTATTTT.